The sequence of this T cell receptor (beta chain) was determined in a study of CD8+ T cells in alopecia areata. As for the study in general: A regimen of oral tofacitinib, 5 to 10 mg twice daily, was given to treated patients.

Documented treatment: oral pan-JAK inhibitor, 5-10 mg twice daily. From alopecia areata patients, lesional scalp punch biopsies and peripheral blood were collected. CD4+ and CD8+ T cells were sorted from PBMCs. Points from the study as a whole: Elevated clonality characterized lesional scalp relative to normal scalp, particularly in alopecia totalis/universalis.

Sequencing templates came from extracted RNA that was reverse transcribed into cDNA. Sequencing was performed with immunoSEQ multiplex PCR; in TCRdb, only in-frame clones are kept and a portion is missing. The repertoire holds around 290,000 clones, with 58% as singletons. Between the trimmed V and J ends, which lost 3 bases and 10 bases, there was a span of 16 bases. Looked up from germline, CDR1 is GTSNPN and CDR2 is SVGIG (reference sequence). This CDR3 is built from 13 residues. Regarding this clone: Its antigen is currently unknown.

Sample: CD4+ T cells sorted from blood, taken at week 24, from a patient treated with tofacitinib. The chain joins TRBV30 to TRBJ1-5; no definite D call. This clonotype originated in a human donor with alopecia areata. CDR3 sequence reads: CAWSPRGSRPQHF. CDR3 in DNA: TGTGCCTGGAGCCCACGTGGGAGCCGTCCCCAGCATTTT.